The 16 T cell receptor beta chains listed next were all sequenced from one sample in a study of shared clonotypes between healthy human individuals. The data were produced by immunoSEQ multiplex PCR, yet TCRdb's version contains in-frame clones alone and is incomplete. The data show about 490,000 clones, 79% seen once. The sequenced material came from PBMCs. The receptors come from a woman aged 35 to 49 in good health. Some clones in this sample may be carry-over from other donors' samples.

This sequence joins TRBV11-2 and TRBJ2-1; the match to TRBD2 covers 8 bases. The CDR3 consists of 16 residues. The J segment lost 5 bases and the V segment lost 5 bases, leaving 11 bases of the junction unmatched. Germline V gene sequence: CDR1 SGHAT, CDR2 FQNNGV. CDR3 amino acids: CASSPRRGEWNNEQFF. Here the CDR3 DNA reads TGTGCCAGCAGCCCCCGGCGGGGGGAATGGAACAATGAGCAGTTCTTC.

The J gene is TRBJ2-1, the V gene TRBV28, with 10 bases identical to TRBD2. Germline loops: CDR1 MDHEN, CDR2 SYDVKM. This CDR3 region has 14 residues. The J segment lost 10 bases and the V segment lost 2 bases, leaving 5 bases of the junction unmatched. The CDR3: CASSLSLAGEEQFF. The CDR3 bases are TGTGCCAGCAGTTTAAGTCTAGCGGGAGAGGAGCAGTTCTTC. The complete variable domain, with remaining parts taken from reference TRBV28 and TRBJ2-1, reads DVKVTQSSRYLVKRTGEKVFLECVQDMDHENMFWYRQDPGLGLRLIYFSYDVKMKEKGDIPEGYSVSREKKERFSLILESASTNQTSMYLCASSLSLAGEEQFFGPGTRLTVL.

V and J are TRBV9 and TRBJ1-2; 8 positions match TRBD1. The trim removed 6 bases at V and 4 bases at J, leaving 17 bases unmatched. This CDR3 contains 17 residues. Germline V lookup: CDR1 SGDLS, CDR2 YYNGEE. The CDR3 sequence is CASTRLAGTGTTYGYTF. The DNA of the CDR3 is TGTGCCAGCACTCGACTGGCCGGGACAGGAACGACCTATGGCTACACCTTC. The full variable domain, its missing parts supplied by reference TRBV9 and TRBJ1-2, is DSGVTQTPKHLITATGQRVTLRCSPRSGDLSVYWYQQSLDQGLQFLIQYYNGEERAKGNILERFSAQQFPDLHSELNLSSLELGDSALYFCASTRLAGTGTTYGYTFGSGTRLTVV.

The rearrangement joins TRBV7-6 to TRBJ2-5; D is ambiguous. V was cut by 1 base and J by 5 bases, with 14 bases left in between. The CDR3 covers 15 residues. Germline lookup yields CDR1 SGHVS and CDR2 FNYEAQ. In nucleotides, the CDR3 is TGTGCCAGCAGCTTAGGAGGTGCAGGACCCGAGACCCAGTACTTC. It is translated as CASSLGGAGPETQYF.

This clone was seen a single time. The chain uses TRBV29-1 and TRBJ2-3; D uncertain. The CDR3 has 17 amino acids. The germline gives CDR1 SQVTM, CDR2 ANQGSEA. V was pared by 4 bases and J by 4 bases, with 24 bases between. CDR3 sequence reads: CSVARPPRSPFPDTQYF. The CDR3 coding sequence is TGCAGCGTTGCTCGCCCTCCCCGGAGCCCTTTCCCAGATACGCAGTATTTT.

This chain links TRBV5-4 with TRBJ2-7; 8 nucleotides match TRBD2. This CDR3 comprises 15 residues. Germline values: CDR1 SGHNT, CDR2 YYREEE (reference sequence). The trim removed 4 bases at V and 3 bases at J, leaving 9 bases unmatched. CDR3 sequence (DNA): TGTGCCAGCAGCCGCCGGACTAGCTGGCACTACGAGCAGTACTTC. This translates into CASSRRTSWHYEQYF. Full variable domain (missing parts from reference TRBV5-4 and TRBJ2-7): ETGVTQSPTHLIKTRGQQVTLRCSSQSGHNTVSWYQQALGQGPQFIFQYYREEENGRGNFPPRFSGLQFPNYSSELNVNALELDDSALYLCASSRRTSWHYEQYFGPGTRLTVT.

The chain is built from TRBV2 and TRBJ1-4, with unresolved D. The CDR3 is made up of 11 amino acids. Trimming took off 8 bases at V and 8 bases at J, with 9 bases between the two ends. The germline CDR1 and CDR2 sequences are SNHLY and FYNNEI. Here the CDR3 reads CASGLGEKLFF. CDR3 coding DNA: TGTGCCAGCGGACTGGGGGAAAAACTGTTTTTT.

The rearrangement joins TRBV10-1 to TRBJ2-7, with 10 bases fitting TRBD2. Germline V gives CDR1 WNHNN, CDR2 SYGVQD (reference sequence). J gave up 10 bases and V 8 bases, and 11 bases lay outside the gene matches. This CDR3 is 13 amino acids long. The CDR3, as DNA: TGCGCCAGCGCCGCTAGCCTAGCGGGAGATCAGTACTTC. It encodes CASAASLAGDQYF.

This clone showed up just a few times. It is likely a read error: a sequence one base away is far more abundant. The V and J genes are TRBV4-2 and TRBJ1-1, with D unclear. The CDR3 has 15 amino acids. The germline CDR1 and CDR2 sequences are LGHNA and YNFKEQ. V shed 4 bases and J shed 5 bases, with 17 bases lying between them. The CDR3 spells CASSLDRAVLTEAFF. DNA for the CDR3: TGTGCCAGCAGCCTAGATCGGGCAGTGTTAACTGAAGCTTTCTTT.

The chain joins TRBV6-1 to TRBJ2-5, with 7 positions matching TRBD2. With V trimmed by 0 bases and J by 5 bases, 6 bases remained unmatched. CDR1 MNHNS and CDR2 SASEGT come from the germline V gene. The CDR3 totals 15 residues. The CDR3 region is CASSEAQAGRETQYF. The CDR3, as DNA: TGTGCCAGCAGTGAAGCTCAAGCGGGGAGGGAGACCCAGTACTTC.

J is TRBJ2-3 and V is TRBV29-1, with 12 bases matching TRBD2. Germline V gene sequence: CDR1 SQVTM, CDR2 ANQGSEA. This CDR3 has 13 amino acids. J lost 2 bases, V lost 7 bases, and 1 base had no gene match. CDR3 nucleotide sequence: TGCAGCGCTAGCGGGGGGGACACAGATACGCAGTATTTT. Its protein is CSASGGDTDTQYF.

This chain joins TRBV28 and TRBJ1-2; 8 bases are a match to TRBD1. Germline assignment: CDR1 MDHEN and CDR2 SYDVKM. This CDR3 contains 17 residues. With 6 bases clipped from V and 1 base from J, the junction kept 13 bases outside the gene matches. The CDR3 DNA is TGTGCCAGCAGAACCCGGGACAGGATACTCATTAACTATGGCTACACCTTC. This codes for CASRTRDRILINYGYTF.

This chain uses TRBV4-1 with TRBJ1-2, with D perhaps TRBD1 (5 bases). This CDR3 comprises 15 residues. The V gene's germline CDR1 is MGHRA and CDR2 YSYEKL. Deletions cut 6 bases from V and 0 bases from J, with 14 bases between. CDR3 in DNA: TGCGCCAGCAGATTCGGACAAATAGCTAACTATGGCTACACCTTC. Translating it yields CASRFGQIANYGYTF.

V is TRBV18 and J is TRBJ2-2; TRBD2 aligns across 10 bases. Germline trimming cut 3 bases from V and 5 bases from J; bases unmatched to any gene: 6. This CDR3 region has 16 residues. Germline lookup yields CDR1 KGHSH and CDR2 LQKENI. The CDR3 protein is CASSPAASGRTGELFF. CDR3 nucleotides: TGTGCCAGCTCACCGGCGGCTAGCGGGAGAACCGGGGAGCTGTTTTTT.

The gene calls are TRBV6-6 and TRBJ2-1, with 11 bases lining up with TRBD2. V lost 6 bases to trimming and J lost 7 bases; unmatched junction nucleotides: 8. CDR1 is MNHNY, CDR2 SVGAGI, per germline (reference sequence). The CDR3 loop spans 15 amino acids. DNA of the CDR3: TGTGCCAGCAGCTTAGCGGGAGGGCCCTCGAATGAGCAGTTCTTC. Its translation is CASSLAGGPSNEQFF.

This clone occurred many times. The chain has TRBV19 and TRBJ2-7, with TRBD1 matching over 7 bases. The germline gives CDR1 LNHDA, CDR2 SQIVND (reference sequence). This CDR3 has 15 amino acids. The J segment lost 0 bases and the V segment lost 5 bases, leaving 7 bases of the junction unmatched. CDR3 sequence: CASSGIGTASYEQYF. The CDR3, as DNA: TGTGCCAGTAGTGGTATCGGGACAGCCTCCTACGAGCAGTACTTC.